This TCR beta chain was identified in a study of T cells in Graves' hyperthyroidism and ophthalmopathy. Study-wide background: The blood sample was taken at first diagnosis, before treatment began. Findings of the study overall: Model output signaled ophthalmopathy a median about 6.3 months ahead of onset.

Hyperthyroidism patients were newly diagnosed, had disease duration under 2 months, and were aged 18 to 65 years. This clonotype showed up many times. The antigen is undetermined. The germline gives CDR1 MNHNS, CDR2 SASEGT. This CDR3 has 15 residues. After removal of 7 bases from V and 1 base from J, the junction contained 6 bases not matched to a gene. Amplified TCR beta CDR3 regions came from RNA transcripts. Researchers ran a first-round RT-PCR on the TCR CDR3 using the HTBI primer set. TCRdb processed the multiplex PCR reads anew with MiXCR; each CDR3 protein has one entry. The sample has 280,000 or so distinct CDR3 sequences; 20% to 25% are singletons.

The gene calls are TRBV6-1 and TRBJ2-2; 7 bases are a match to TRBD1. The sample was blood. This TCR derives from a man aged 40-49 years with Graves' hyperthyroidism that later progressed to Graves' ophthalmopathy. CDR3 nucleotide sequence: TGTGCCAGCAAAAAACAGGGGCAGAACACCGGGGAGCTGTTTTTT. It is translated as CASKKQGQNTGELFF.